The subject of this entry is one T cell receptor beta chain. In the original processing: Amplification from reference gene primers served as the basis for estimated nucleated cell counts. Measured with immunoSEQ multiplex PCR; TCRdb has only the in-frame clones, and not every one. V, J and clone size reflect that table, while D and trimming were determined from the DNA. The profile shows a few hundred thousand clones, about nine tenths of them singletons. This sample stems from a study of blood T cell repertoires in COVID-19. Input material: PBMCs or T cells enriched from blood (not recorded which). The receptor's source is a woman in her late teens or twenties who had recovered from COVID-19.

CDR3 amino acids: CASSEGRGAGTEAFF. The CDR3, as DNA: TGTGCCAGCAGTGAAGGTCGGGGGGCGGGCACTGAAGCTTTCTTT. The chain couples TRBV2 to TRBJ1-1; weak D call: TRBD1 (6 bases). The germline gives CDR1 SNHLY, CDR2 FYNNEI. The CDR3 sequence is 15 residues long. Trimming stripped 1 base from V and 4 bases from J, with 13 bases between.